One and the same sample provided the 26 T cell receptor beta chains below, sequenced in a study of blood T cell repertoires in COVID-19. This table comes from immunoSEQ multiplex PCR, and its TCRdb copy is limited to in-frame clones, with some not included. The data hold 200,000 to 250,000 clones, with over 65% observed a single time. The material sequenced was PBMCs or T cells enriched from blood (not recorded which). These receptors came from a woman between 55 and 75 years old who had recovered from COVID-19.

This clone was seen more than once but under ten times. The gene calls are TRBV7-8 and TRBJ1-2; TRBD1 might be the D (5 bases). The germline CDR1 and CDR2 sequences are SGHVS and FQNEAQ. The V gene lost 5 bases and the J gene lost 2 bases, with 12 bases spanning the gap. There are 14 residues in the CDR3. The CDR3 sequence is CASSNPTENYGYTF. In DNA, the CDR3 is TGTGCCAGCAGCAACCCGACAGAAAACTATGGCTACACCTTC.

This clone was seen just once. The chain carries TRBV29-1 and TRBJ2-3, with 16 bases aligning to TRBD2. The germline CDR1 and CDR2 sequences are SQVTM and ANQGSEA. The CDR3 spans 16 residues. V lost 4 bases, J lost 6 bases, and 7 bases stayed unmatched. The chain's CDR3 is CSVGGLAGGSRDTQYF. The CDR3 bases are TGCAGCGTTGGGGGACTAGCGGGAGGGAGTCGCGATACGCAGTATTTT.

This clone was observed a few times. The V call is TRBV7-9, the J call TRBJ2-1, with 10 bases fitting TRBD2. Trimming at V came to 4 bases and at J to 2 bases, leaving 11 bases not matched to a gene. The CDR3 has 18 residues. The germline gives CDR1 SEHNR, CDR2 FQNEAQ (reference sequence). The CDR3 nucleotides read TGTGCCAGCAGCTCTCTTGCTAGCGGGAGCGTGACCTACAATGAGCAGTTCTTC. Translated, it gives CASSSLASGSVTYNEQFF.

The chain employs TRBV4-1 and TRBJ2-3; D is ambiguous. V lost 0 bases, J lost 5 bases, and 6 bases lay in between. Germline V gene lookup returns CDR1 MGHRA and CDR2 YSYEKL. The CDR3 extends over 13 amino acids. The CDR3 sequence: CASSQESRDTQYF. CDR3 sequence (DNA): TGCGCCAGCAGCCAAGAGTCCCGAGATACGCAGTATTTT.

V gene TRBV10-3 combines with J gene TRBJ2-5, with D perhaps TRBD2 (6 bases). Trimming removed 5 bases at V and 2 bases at J, with 12 bases between. Germline-derived CDR1 and CDR2 are ENHRY and SYGVKD. This CDR3 region has 14 residues. The CDR3 protein is CAISPVGGQETQYF. As DNA, the CDR3 is TGTGCCATCAGTCCGGTGGGGGGTCAAGAGACCCAGTACTTC.

The CDR3 DNA is TGTGCCAGCAGCTCGGTGCATGTTGTCGGCGAGCAGTACTTC. Translated, it gives CASSSVHVVGEQYF. The gene calls are TRBV11-2 and TRBJ2-7, with no clear D. The CDR3 totals 14 residues. V dropped 4 bases and J dropped 6 bases, with 16 bases sitting between them. In germline, CDR1 is SGHAT, CDR2 FQNNGV.

The genes are TRBV5-1 and TRBJ1-4; D is perhaps TRBD1 (6 bases). Trimming cost V 4 bases and J 5 bases, with 12 bases left between them. Germline V gene data show CDR1 as SGHRS and CDR2 as YFSETQ. This CDR3 has 14 residues. The CDR3 sequence is CASSERQENEKLFF. CDR3 nucleotide sequence: TGCGCCAGCAGCGAGCGACAGGAAAATGAAAAACTGTTTTTT.

The chain carries TRBV6-6 and TRBJ1-3, with D perhaps TRBD1 (6 bases). The CDR3 is 14 residues long. The germline V and J ends were trimmed by 7 bases and 3 bases, with 13 bases remaining between them. Germline assignment: CDR1 MNHNY and CDR2 SVGAGI (reference sequence). The CDR3 coding sequence is TGTGCCAGCAAGGGGGAAGGGGGTGGAAACACCATATATTTT. Amino acids: CASKGEGGGNTIYF.

Only one count was recorded for this clone. The chain employs TRBV5-5 and TRBJ1-1; 9 positions agree with TRBD1. The V and J ends lost 7 bases and 1 base, in that order; junction bases with no gene match: 11. Germline CDR1 SGHKS, CDR2 YYEKEE (reference sequence). The CDR3 runs to 16 residues. The CDR3, as DNA: TGTGCCAGCTACGACAGGGGGTTTAGTACGAACACTGAAGCTTTCTTT. Translating gives CASYDRGFSTNTEAFF.

The chain uses TRBV5-6 and TRBJ1-5; possible D gene TRBD1, 5 bases. Trimming stripped 0 bases from V and 0 bases from J, with 10 bases between. CDR3 length: 16 residues. Germline loops: CDR1 SGHDT, CDR2 YYEEEE. The CDR3 loop is CASSLVGAFSNQPQHF. In nucleotides, the CDR3 is TGTGCCAGCAGCTTGGTTGGGGCGTTTAGCAATCAGCCCCAGCATTTT. Supplemented by reference TRBV5-6 and TRBJ1-5, the full variable domain reads DAGVTQSPTHLIKTRGQQVTLRCSPKSGHDTVSWYQQALGQGPQFIFQYYEEEERQRGNFPDRFSGHQFPNYSSELNVNALLLGDSALYLCASSLVGAFSNQPQHFGDGTRLSIL.

This chain uses TRBV11-1 with TRBJ1-2; the D is unclear. Trimming pared 5 bases from V and 3 bases from J, leaving 10 bases between. The CDR3 extends over 13 amino acids. CDR1 and CDR2 from the germline V gene are SGHAT and FQDESV (reference sequence). The CDR3 protein is CASSMFGDYGYTF. In nucleotides, the CDR3 is TGTGCCAGCAGCATGTTCGGGGACTATGGCTACACCTTC.

The J gene is TRBJ2-1, the V gene TRBV27; 11 bases are a match to TRBD2. V lost 4 bases, J lost 8 bases, and 7 bases stayed unmatched. The CDR3 loop spans 15 amino acids. Germline V CDR1 and CDR2: MNHEY, SMNVEV (reference sequence). CDR3 DNA sequence: TGTGCCAGCAGTTCCCTGGGACTAGCGGAGGATGAGCAGTTCTTC. Translation: CASSSLGLAEDEQFF.

The chain employs TRBV15 and TRBJ1-4; 9 positions agree with TRBD1. V lost 1 base to trimming and J lost 8 bases; unmatched junction nucleotides: 11. This CDR3 is 17 amino acids long. Per germline, CDR1 LNHNV and CDR2 YYDKDF (reference sequence). Here the CDR3 DNA reads TGTGCCACCAGCAGAGGGCCTCGGACAGGGGCGACGGAAAAACTGTTTTTT. The encoded protein is CATSRGPRTGATEKLFF.

This rearrangement joins TRBV2 to TRBJ1-2, with TRBD1 matching 9 bases. Germline-derived CDR1 and CDR2 are SNHLY and FYNNEI. Trimming at V came to 3 bases and at J to 3 bases, leaving 5 bases not matched to a gene. CDR3 length equals 15 residues. The CDR3 sequence: CASSDGTGYYYGYTF. Here the CDR3 DNA reads TGTGCCAGCAGTGATGGGACAGGGTACTACTATGGCTACACCTTC.

CDR3 coding DNA: TGTGCCAGCAGCTTTAGCATCTCTGGAAACACCATATATTTT. Residues: CASSFSISGNTIYF. This sequence joins TRBV5-5 and TRBJ1-3, with no clear D. This CDR3 has 14 amino acids. Germline loops: CDR1 SGHKS, CDR2 YYEKEE (reference sequence). Trimming removed 2 bases from V and 0 bases from J, with 6 bases in between.

The chain joins TRBV11-2 to TRBJ2-1; 10 bases map to TRBD2. CDR1 is SGHAT and CDR2 is FQNNGV in the germline V gene. The CDR3 runs to 17 residues. J gave up 4 bases and V 4 bases, and 10 bases lay outside the gene matches. The CDR3 nucleotides are TGTGCCAGCAGCTCGCCTAGTGCTAGCGGGGGTTACAATGAGCAGTTCTTC. Translation: CASSSPSASGGYNEQFF.

This clone appeared a few times. This chain links TRBV18 with TRBJ1-4; D is ambiguous. Trimming pared 2 bases from V and 0 bases from J, leaving 10 bases between. The CDR3 consists of 16 residues. Germline CDR1 reads KGHSH; CDR2 reads LQKENI. The DNA of the CDR3 is TGTGCCAGCTCACCAGCGGCAGACTCAACTAATGAAAAACTGTTTTTT. Its protein is CASSPAADSTNEKLFF.

The chain has TRBV6-5 and TRBJ2-2; TRBD2 might be the D (6 bases). The V and J ends lost 9 bases and 1 base respectively, with 12 bases between them. Germline lookup yields CDR1 MNHEY and CDR2 SVGAGI. The CDR3 spans 14 residues. CDR3 bases: TGTGCCAGTCGGTGGGGGGAGAACACCGGGGAGCTGTTTTTT. Protein product: CASRWGENTGELFF.

The chain has TRBV29-1 and TRBJ1-1, with D perhaps TRBD1 (5 bases). Germline V gene data show CDR1 as SQVTM and CDR2 as ANQGSEA. This CDR3 comprises 14 residues. The V and J ends lost 4 bases and 0 bases respectively, with 12 bases between them. CDR3 sequence (DNA): TGCAGCGTTGGTGACAGATCAATGAACACTGAAGCTTTCTTT. Its protein product is CSVGDRSMNTEAFF. The variable domain in full, with the rest retrieved from reference TRBV29-1 and TRBJ1-1, is SAVISQKPSRDICQRGTSLTIQCQVDSQVTMMFWYRQQPGQSLTLIATANQGSEATYESGFVIDKFPISRPNLTFSTLTVSNMSPEDSSIYLCSVGDRSMNTEAFFGQGTRLTVV.

The V gene is TRBV4-1, the J gene TRBJ1-1; a possible D gene is TRBD1 (5 bases). CDR1 is MGHRA, CDR2 YSYEKL, per germline. Trimming removed 3 bases at V and 6 bases at J, with 14 bases between. CDR3 length equals 14 residues. The CDR3: CASSHHGTGAEAFF. The CDR3, as DNA: TGCGCCAGCAGCCATCACGGCACGGGGGCTGAAGCTTTCTTT.

The CDR3 region is CASNLPTGSDEQYF. The CDR3 bases are TGTGCCAGCAACCTGCCGACAGGGAGCGACGAGCAGTACTTC. This chain links TRBV25-1 with TRBJ2-7; 7 bases agree with TRBD1. There are 14 residues in the CDR3. V lost 7 bases and J lost 5; bases outside the gene matches: 11. Germline CDR1 is MGHDK and CDR2 is SYGVNS.

The chain is built from TRBV5-5 and TRBJ2-2; D may be TRBD2 (6 bases). Germline-derived CDR1 and CDR2 are SGHKS and YYEKEE (reference sequence). Trimming took 0 bases from V and 0 from J, leaving 12 bases between them. The CDR3 runs 17 residues. CDR3 sequence: CASSLGSRGTNTGELFF. CDR3 in DNA: TGTGCCAGCAGCTTGGGGTCTCGCGGGACGAACACCGGGGAGCTGTTTTTT. Complete variable domain (other parts from reference TRBV5-5 and TRBJ2-2): DAGVTQSPTHLIKTRGQQVTLRCSPISGHKSVSWYQQVLGQGPQFIFQYYEKEERGRGNFPDRFSARQFPNYSSELNVNALLLGDSALYLCASSLGSRGTNTGELFFGEGSRLTVL.

This clone was found a few times. The chain combines TRBV28 with TRBJ2-7; 7 bases are shared with TRBD1. Germline values: CDR1 MDHEN, CDR2 SYDVKM. The CDR3 runs to 13 residues. The junction had 10 bases not matched to a gene; V was cut back by 8 bases and J by 6 bases. The CDR3 DNA reads as TGTGCCAGCCTCAGGGACAGATTGAGCGAGCAGTACTTC. Protein product: CASLRDRLSEQYF.

This clone has just a few counts. The chain links TRBV2 to TRBJ2-1; 8 bases fit TRBD2. CDR1 SNHLY and CDR2 FYNNEI come from the germline V gene. The CDR3 contains 15 residues. V gave up 4 bases and J gave up 9 bases; unmatched junction bases: 11. CDR3 residues: CASSGMRGVEAEQFF. The DNA of the CDR3 is TGTGCCAGCAGTGGCATGCGGGGGGTGGAAGCTGAGCAGTTCTTC.

V is TRBV15 and J is TRBJ1-5, with D unclear. Germline CDR1 is LNHNV and CDR2 is YYDKDF (reference sequence). The CDR3 spans 14 residues. V was shortened by 0 bases and J by 3 bases, with 6 bases between the two germline ends. CDR3 sequence (DNA): TGTGCCACCAGCAGAGACAGGTCCAATCAGCCCCAGCATTTT. Its translation is CATSRDRSNQPQHF.

This clone occurred once. DNA for the CDR3: TGTGCCAGCAGAATCTCTGAGGGTCAGCCCCAGCATTTT. This gives the protein CASRISEGQPQHF. The gene calls are TRBV10-3 and TRBJ1-5; D gene unclear. V lost 10 bases and J 6 bases, leaving 16 bases between the germline ends. This CDR3 spans 13 amino acids. Looked up from germline, CDR1 is ENHRY and CDR2 is SYGVKD.